This T cell receptor beta chain appears in the sequencing data of a study of blood T cell repertoires in COVID-19 (dated by TCRdb to about 2020). With regard to the full study: Collaborator samples came from the United States, Italy and Spain and covered acute and convalescent phases of COVID-19. A freely available public database, intended as a resource for researchers studying the immune response to SARS-CoV-2, is where the repertoires were released. Where available, HLA class I and class II types were taken from metadata supplied by the sample provider and were not determined by assay-based typing. The prospective study material was composed of cDNA or gDNA derived from T cells, B-cell-depleted T cells, or PBMCs. The sample metadata nearly always contained a de-identified subject ID, COVID-19 status, age in years and sex. The dataset comprised deeply sampled blood TCRbeta repertoires from subjects exposed to, actively infected with, or recovered from COVID-19. The samples were drawn from two sources: the first 160 participants of the ongoing ImmuneRACE study, and 1,254 subjects contributed by 6 global collaborators. Paper-wide results and their limitations: The quantity of clinical and demographic metadata differed by source and by participant and was supplied without curation.

Samples from volunteer blood donors who had recovered from COVID-19 were contributed by a second Seattle source. Each collaborating institution followed its own protocols to collect whole blood in K2EDTA tubes. For TCRbeta analysis, collaborators shipped samples as frozen whole blood, isolated PBMCs, or DNA extracted from either of those sample types. At the junction V is shortened by 4 bases and J by 0 bases, with 11 bases in between. The CDR3 starts with the cysteine, ends with the phenylalanine, and has 15 residues. The read is trimmed to its CDR3 DNA, 45 bases read in frame from base 1. Taken from the germline V gene, the CDR1 and CDR2 loops are SNHLY and FYNNEI. Details on this clone: Its cognate antigen has yet to be identified. Qualities for individual bases were not recorded, and no much larger clone is one base off.

The immunoSEQ Assay, a bias-controlled multiplex PCR, was used to amplify TCRbeta CDR3 regions from genomic DNA. As for the original processing: Nucleated cell counts per sample were estimated from amplification of reference gene primers within the assay. To quantify the absolute abundance of each unique TCRbeta CDR3 rearrangement, sequence reads were collapsed and filtered. Productive Simpson clonality was computed per sample as the square root of Simpson's diversity index over productive rearrangements. Held by TCRdb, this immuneACCESS table contains in-frame sequences only and omits some clones. Under half of the omission traces to an unresolved V gene where checked; the cause of the rest is unknown. That table gives V, J and clone size, and the DNA gave D and trimming. The sample table records around 260,000 clones; about 89% of these occur just once. The ten largest clonotypes hold approximately 0.85% of the sample.

The clonotype was recovered from a woman aged 35 to 49 who had recovered from COVID-19. Sequenced: peripheral blood. This chain is built from TRBV2 and TRBJ2-3; TRBD2 could be the D gene, as 6 bases match. The CDR3 region: CASSGGGISTDTQYF. The DNA reads as follows: TGTGCCAGCAGTGGGGGCGGGATTAGCACAGATACGCAGTATTTT. Here the CDR3 is joined to the reference TRBV2 and TRBJ2-3 genes, and the full variable domain is: EPEVTQTPSHQVTQMGQEVILRCVPISNHLYFYWYRQILGQKVEFLVSFYNNEISEKSEIFDDQFSVERPDGSNFTLKIRSTKLEDSAMYFCASSGGGISTDTQYFGPGTRLTVL.